This entry lists 30 T cell receptor beta chains sequenced from one sample in a study of T cell changes during pregnancy in multiple sclerosis. Sequencing used immunoSEQ multiplex PCR; TCRdb keeps in-frame clones, though not all of them. The data show tens of thousands of clones, over 80% seen once. This specimen was peripheral blood, taken in the first trimester of pregnancy. These receptors were collected from a female donor in good health, enrolled as a control in a pregnancy study.

V gene TRBV5-4 combines with J gene TRBJ2-7; 9 nucleotides align to TRBD1. The CDR3 covers 15 residues. Losses at the gene ends were 4 bases for V and 2 bases for J; bases not matched to a gene: 7. CDR1 SGHNT and CDR2 YYREEE come from the germline V gene (reference sequence). The CDR3 DNA sequence: TGTGCCAGCAGCCTAGACAGGGGGGAAACCTACGAGCAGTACTTC. This encodes CASSLDRGETYEQYF.

This clone was detected once. This chain uses TRBV5-8 with TRBJ2-3, with a possible D match to TRBD2 (6 bases). Trimming took 0 bases from V and 2 from J, leaving 10 bases between them. The CDR3 covers 15 residues. Germline CDR1 is SGHTS and CDR2 is YDEGEE. The CDR3 spells CASSLDREPTDTQYF. The CDR3 coding sequence is TGTGCCAGCAGCTTGGATCGGGAGCCCACAGATACGCAGTATTTT.

This clone was found once. The chain links TRBV19 to TRBJ2-5; tentative D call: TRBD1 (5 bases). V lost 4 bases, J lost 7 bases, and 16 bases lay in between. Per germline, CDR1 LNHDA and CDR2 SQIVND (reference sequence). The CDR3 covers 14 residues. For the CDR3, the DNA is TGTGCCAGTAGTACATCGACAGAAACGACGACCCAGTACTTC. It translates to CASSTSTETTTQYF.

V and J are TRBV5-4 and TRBJ1-6; D possibly corresponds to TRBD1 (5 bases). In germline, CDR1 is SGHNT, CDR2 YYREEE (reference sequence). V was shortened by 4 bases and J by 6 bases, with 14 bases between the two germline ends. This CDR3 spans 15 amino acids. CDR3 residues: CASSRIGQINSPLHF. DNA for the CDR3: TGTGCCAGCAGCAGAATAGGACAAATTAATTCACCCCTCCACTTT. Complete variable domain (other parts from reference TRBV5-4 and TRBJ1-6): ETGVTQSPTHLIKTRGQQVTLRCSSQSGHNTVSWYQQALGQGPQFIFQYYREEENGRGNFPPRFSGLQFPNYSSELNVNALELDDSALYLCASSRIGQINSPLHFGNGTRLTVT.

This clone was picked up a small number of times. Because it lacks the conserved phenylalanine or tryptophan at the end, this CDR3 is likely a read error. The limits of the CDR3 on the DNA are not certain, so only TCRdb's listed CDR3 is given. The chain has TRBV20-1 and TRBJ1-1. The CDR3 spans 9 residues, counting both ends. Germline values: CDR1 DFQATT, CDR2 SNEGSKA (reference sequence). The CDR3 spells CSALPMGGL.

The rearrangement joins TRBV4-1 to TRBJ2-3, with 7 positions matching TRBD2. The V segment lost 6 bases and the J segment 6 bases; nucleotides outside the gene matches: 3. This CDR3 comprises 12 residues. CDR1 is MGHRA, CDR2 YSYEKL, per germline. The CDR3 spells CASSSGSDTQYF. The CDR3 nucleotides read TGCGCCAGCAGTAGCGGGTCGGATACGCAGTATTTT.

The gene calls are TRBV6-6 and TRBJ1-6; D unclear. Germline CDR1 is MNHNY and CDR2 is SVGAGI (reference sequence). V was clipped by 2 bases and J by 11 bases, with 19 bases between them. The CDR3 extends over 16 amino acids. The CDR3 protein is CASSYPPHSTATPLHF. CDR3 in DNA: TGTGCCAGCAGTTACCCCCCCCACAGCACGGCAACACCCCTCCACTTT.

The chain couples TRBV5-4 to TRBJ2-5, with 8 bases aligning to TRBD2. Germline assignment: CDR1 SGHNT and CDR2 YYREEE (reference sequence). The junction had 10 bases not matched to a gene; V was cut back by 1 base and J by 5 bases. The CDR3 totals 16 residues. The CDR3 sequence is CASSLLGGARRETQYF. The CDR3 nucleotides read TGTGCCAGCAGCTTGCTCGGGGGGGCGCGGAGGGAGACCCAGTACTTC.

This chain connects TRBV5-6 to TRBJ1-2; no definite D call. Trimming cost V 2 bases and J 4 bases, with 9 bases left between them. Germline V gene sequence: CDR1 SGHDT, CDR2 YYEEEE. The CDR3 is 13 residues long. The CDR3: CASSLRNSYGYTF. The CDR3, as DNA: TGTGCCAGCAGCTTAAGGAACAGCTATGGCTACACCTTC.

The chain links TRBV10-1 to TRBJ2-7, with TRBD2 as a possible D gene (5 bases). Deletions cut 3 bases from V and 3 bases from J, with 9 bases between. There are 13 residues in the CDR3. Germline-derived CDR1 and CDR2 are WNHNN and SYGVQD (reference sequence). CDR3 sequence: CASSEQRFYEQYF. DNA for the CDR3: TGCGCCAGCAGTGAACAGCGGTTCTACGAGCAGTACTTC.

Regarding this clone: The DNA is omitted, as the CDR3 cannot be located on it reliably, and the CDR3 follows TCRdb's listing. The chain uses TRBV2 and TRBJ2-7; the table's D call, TRBD1, has no DNA check behind it. The CDR3 spans 14 residues, counting both ends. Germline values: CDR1 SNHLY, CDR2 FYNNEI. The CDR3: CASSILDRAYEQYF.

This chain connects TRBV11-2 to TRBJ2-3; D is undetermined. V dropped 6 bases and J dropped 4 bases, with 8 bases sitting between them. The CDR3 consists of 12 residues. The germline CDR1 and CDR2 sequences are SGHAT and FQNNGV. The CDR3: CASSYAADTQYF. CDR3 bases: TGTGCCAGCAGTTATGCGGCAGATACGCAGTATTTT.

The chain is built from TRBV27 and TRBJ2-7, with 8 nucleotides matching TRBD1. The V gene end was trimmed by 3 bases and the J gene end by 6 bases; junction bases not matched to a gene: 10. Germline CDR1 is MNHEY and CDR2 is SMNVEV (reference sequence). The CDR3 is made up of 15 amino acids. Here the CDR3 DNA reads TGTGCCAGCAGTTTCTCAGGACAGGGTCCGATCGAGCAGTACTTC. Translation: CASSFSGQGPIEQYF.

J is TRBJ1-6 and V is TRBV5-6, with D perhaps TRBD1 (6 bases). The CDR3 contains 16 residues. V was shortened by 0 bases and J by 5 bases, with 12 bases between the two germline ends. In germline, CDR1 is SGHDT, CDR2 YYEEEE. The CDR3 DNA reads TGTGCCAGCAGCTTGGCCAGGGGCCGTAATAATTCACCCCTCCACTTT. Amino acid sequence: CASSLARGRNNSPLHF. Filled out from reference TRBV5-6 and TRBJ1-6, the complete variable domain reads DAGVTQSPTHLIKTRGQQVTLRCSPKSGHDTVSWYQQALGQGPQFIFQYYEEEERQRGNFPDRFSGHQFPNYSSELNVNALLLGDSALYLCASSLARGRNNSPLHFGNGTRLTVT.

V usage is TRBV7-9 and J usage is TRBJ2-3; 8 nucleotides line up with TRBD1. The ends lost 0 bases at V and 8 bases at J; junction bases unmatched: 4. Per germline, CDR1 SEHNR and CDR2 FQNEAQ (reference sequence). This CDR3 has 14 residues. Written as DNA, the CDR3 is TGTGCCAGCAGCTTAGCGCACAGGGGGAGTACGCAGTATTTT. Residues: CASSLAHRGSTQYF. The whole variable domain, filled in from reference TRBV7-9 and TRBJ2-3, reads DTGVSQNPRHKITKRGQNVTFRCDPISEHNRLYWYRQTLGQGPEFLTYFQNEAQLEKSRLLSDRFSAERPKGSFSTLEIQRTEQGDSAMYLCASSLAHRGSTQYFGPGTRLTVL.

This clone was counted a few times. The chain joins TRBV9 to TRBJ2-2; 7 bases fit TRBD1. This CDR3 is built from 14 residues. From germline, CDR1 is SGDLS and CDR2 YYNGEE. Trimming took 3 bases from V and 4 from J; bases not matched to a gene: 3. CDR3 in amino acids: CASSGTGITGELFF. In nucleotides, the CDR3 is TGTGCCAGCAGCGGGACAGGAATCACCGGGGAGCTGTTTTTT.

The V gene is TRBV6-1, the J gene TRBJ1-6; no firm D call. CDR1 MNHNS and CDR2 SASEGT come from the germline V gene. The V and J ends lost 2 bases and 16 bases respectively, with 9 bases between them. CDR3 size: 11 residues. CDR3 coding DNA: TGTGCCAGCAGTGAACCGTTAGCACTCCACTTT. It encodes CASSEPLALHF.

Concerning this clone: The junction and the germline gene differ at one end; a read error may be behind it. The V call is TRBV27, the J call TRBJ2-3, with 10 bases matching TRBD2. The CDR3 contains 14 residues. Germline lookup yields CDR1 MNHEY and CDR2 SMNVEV (reference sequence). CDR3 loop: CASSASGRTATQYF. DNA of the CDR3: TGTGCCAGCAGTGCTAGCGGGAGAACAGCTACGCAGTATTTT.

This CDR3 reads CASSLGQGKTYEQYF. The CDR3 region has the DNA TGTGCCAGCAGCTTAGGACAGGGGAAGACCTACGAGCAGTACTTC. The chain uses TRBV7-9 and TRBJ2-7, with 8 bases lining up with TRBD1. V gave up 1 base and J gave up 2 bases; unmatched junction bases: 4. There are 15 residues in the CDR3. Germline CDR1 is SEHNR and CDR2 is FQNEAQ (reference sequence).

This clone was seen a single time. The chain carries TRBV6-5 and TRBJ1-4; possibly TRBD1 for D (5 bases). The germline gives CDR1 MNHEY, CDR2 SVGAGI. Trimming cost V 2 bases and J 6 bases, with 10 bases left between them. The CDR3 contains 14 residues. DNA for the CDR3: TGTGCCAGCAGTTACGAGGGAGGGGATGAAAAACTGTTTTTT. It specifies CASSYEGGDEKLFF.

The chain uses TRBV6-1 and TRBJ1-3, with D possibly being TRBD1 (5 bases). The V gene's germline CDR1 is MNHNS and CDR2 SASEGT. The V end was cut by 2 bases, the J end by 7 bases, with 18 bases between. The CDR3 has 16 residues. The CDR3 DNA sequence: TGTGCCAGCAGTGAACATATAGGACAAACGGTGAACACCATATATTTT. Residues: CASSEHIGQTVNTIYF.

This clone appeared once. This chain uses TRBV6-5 with TRBJ2-2; 9 bases fit TRBD2. The CDR3 is made up of 14 amino acids. With 8 bases clipped from V and 3 bases from J, the junction kept 4 bases outside the gene matches. Germline assignment: CDR1 MNHEY and CDR2 SVGAGI. The CDR3 here is CASWREGYTGELFF. In nucleotides, the CDR3 is TGTGCCAGCTGGCGGGAGGGGTACACCGGGGAGCTGTTTTTT.

This clone has only one observation. The chain combines TRBV2 with TRBJ2-7; a possible D gene is TRBD2 (5 bases). Trimming left V 6 bases short and J 5 bases short, with 14 bases between. The CDR3 is 13 residues long. Germline CDR1 and CDR2: SNHLY and FYNNEI. The CDR3 spells CASRLTLGDEQYF. Written as DNA, the CDR3 is TGTGCCAGCAGGCTGACCCTCGGGGACGAGCAGTACTTC.

This clone was seen once. The chain has TRBV4-2 and TRBJ1-6; 9 bases map to TRBD1. Germline-derived CDR1 and CDR2 are LGHNA and YNFKEQ. CDR3 size: 15 residues. J lost 9 bases, V lost 2 bases, and 5 bases had no gene match. The CDR3 reads CASSQTGGGGSPLHF. The CDR3 DNA reads TGTGCCAGCAGCCAAACAGGGGGCGGTGGTTCACCCCTCCACTTT.

The chain carries TRBV7-9 and TRBJ2-1; TRBD2 agrees at 9 bases. V lost 3 bases to trimming and J lost 1 base; unmatched junction nucleotides: 10. The CDR3 covers 18 residues. Germline-derived CDR1 and CDR2 are SEHNR and FQNEAQ (reference sequence). The CDR3 sequence is CASSFLNPTSGSYNEQFF. DNA for the CDR3: TGTGCCAGCAGCTTCCTAAATCCGACTAGCGGTTCCTACAATGAGCAGTTCTTC.

The V and J genes are TRBV11-2 and TRBJ2-7, with D possibly being TRBD1 (5 bases). CDR3 length: 15 amino acids. V shed 5 bases and J shed 2 bases, with 16 bases lying between them. Germline CDR1 reads SGHAT; CDR2 reads FQNNGV. Here the CDR3 reads CASSPSPGYPYEQYF. For the CDR3, the DNA is TGTGCCAGCAGCCCGTCACCAGGGTACCCCTACGAGCAGTACTTC.

The chain recombines TRBV5-4 with TRBJ2-1; D unresolved. Germline loops: CDR1 SGHNT, CDR2 YYREEE (reference sequence). Trimming took off 3 bases at V and 7 bases at J, with 8 bases between the two ends. This CDR3 contains 12 residues. The CDR3 bases are TGTGCCAGCAGCTACCCTCTAAATGAGCAGTTCTTC. It yields the protein CASSYPLNEQFF.

CDR3: CASRQGEHYNEQFF. DNA for the CDR3: TGTGCCAGCAGACAGGGGGAACACTACAATGAGCAGTTCTTC. The rearrangement links TRBV6-5 to TRBJ2-1; 8 bases map to TRBD1. CDR1 MNHEY and CDR2 SVGAGI come from the germline V gene. This CDR3 is 14 amino acids long. V lost 6 bases, J lost 3 bases, and 4 bases stayed unmatched.

The chain carries TRBV6-1 and TRBJ2-2; 8 bases match TRBD1. The CDR3 runs 13 residues. V gave up 7 bases and J gave up 4 bases; unmatched junction bases: 2. Germline lookup yields CDR1 MNHNS and CDR2 SASEGT. The CDR3 is CASTGGRTGELFF. The CDR3 nucleotides read TGTGCCAGCACAGGGGGCCGCACCGGGGAGCTGTTTTTT.

V usage is TRBV12-5 and J usage is TRBJ1-2; 7 bases map to TRBD1. Germline V lookup: CDR1 LGHNT, CDR2 FRNRAP. This CDR3 is 15 amino acids long. V trimming: 2 bases; J trimming: 4 bases; junction bases outside the gene matches: 7. The CDR3 spells CASGLLTQGPYGYTF. The CDR3 coding sequence is TGTGCTAGTGGTTTGTTAACACAGGGGCCCTATGGCTACACCTTC.